Below, 7 T cell receptor beta chains from the same sample are listed, as sequenced in a study of technical replicates of blood from a few donors. Profiling relied on immunoSEQ multiplex PCR, and the TCRdb table lists in-frame clones only, not all of them. The data show about 80,000 clones, with roughly nine tenths seen just once and 0.3% to 0.45% held by the top ten. The sequencing sample was made of T cells isolated from PBMCs. All receptors derive from a human donor in good health.

This chain's CDR3 is CASSWSGTGGGTGELFF. CDR3 sequence (DNA): TGTGCCAGCAGCTGGAGTGGAACGGGCGGGGGCACCGGGGAGCTGTTTTTT. V usage is TRBV7-3 and J usage is TRBJ2-2; 7 bases fit TRBD2. Germline V gene data show CDR1 as SGHTA and CDR2 as FQGTGA. V lost 4 bases, J lost 4 bases, and 12 bases stayed unmatched. The CDR3 has 17 amino acids.

V and J are TRBV28 and TRBJ2-4, with 9 bases lining up with TRBD1. This CDR3 is 15 amino acids long. Germline lookup yields CDR1 MDHEN and CDR2 SYDVKM. The J segment lost 5 bases and the V segment lost 4 bases, leaving 6 bases of the junction unmatched. The CDR3 here is CASSWDRDPQNIQYF. DNA of the CDR3: TGTGCCAGCAGTTGGGACAGGGACCCCCAAAACATTCAGTACTTC.

The V call is TRBV7-9, the J call TRBJ2-1; D perhaps matches TRBD2 (5 bases). V lost 5 bases, J lost 1 base, and 12 bases lay in between. Per germline, CDR1 SEHNR and CDR2 FQNEAQ (reference sequence). The CDR3 is 15 residues long. The CDR3 sequence: CASSPEGVSYNEQFF. CDR3 in DNA: TGTGCCAGCAGCCCAGAGGGAGTTTCCTACAATGAGCAGTTCTTC. The full variable domain, in which reference TRBV7-9 and TRBJ2-1 provide the parts outside the CDR3, is DTGVSQNPRHKITKRGQNVTFRCDPISEHNRLYWYRQTLGQGPEFLTYFQNEAQLEKSRLLSDRFSAERPKGSFSTLEIQRTEQGDSAMYLCASSPEGVSYNEQFFGPGTRLTVL.

The chain recombines TRBV6-1 with TRBJ1-5; a possible D gene is TRBD1 (6 bases). CDR1 and CDR2 (germline): MNHNS, SASEGT. There are 15 residues in the CDR3. V lost 2 bases, J lost 7 bases, and 15 bases lay in between. The DNA for the CDR3 is TGTGCCAGCAGTGAACGGGGGGCCTCCTGGCAGCCCCAGCATTTT. Its protein is CASSERGASWQPQHF.

The DNA of the CDR3 is TGTGCCAGCAGCCAAGATTTGACTAGCGAGATTAGTACAGATACGCAGTATTTT. Translation: CASSQDLTSEISTDTQYF. The rearrangement uses TRBV4-2 and TRBJ2-3, with 8 nucleotides matching TRBD2. Germline CDR1 reads LGHNA; CDR2 reads YNFKEQ. V trimming: 0 bases; J trimming: 3 bases; junction bases outside the gene matches: 11. The CDR3 consists of 18 residues.

This rearrangement joins TRBV28 to TRBJ2-7; maybe TRBD1 (6 bases). The germline V gene encodes CDR1 MDHEN and CDR2 SYDVKM. The CDR3 is 17 amino acids. Trimming took 2 bases from V and 4 from J, leaving 21 bases between them. The CDR3 loop reads CASSLPIYRVSGYEQYF. In nucleotides, the CDR3 is TGTGCCAGCAGTTTACCTATATACAGGGTATCTGGGTACGAGCAGTACTTC.

This chain joins TRBV10-3 and TRBJ2-1; 11 bases match TRBD2. Germline loops: CDR1 ENHRY, CDR2 SYGVKD. V shed 2 bases and J 7 bases; nucleotides not matched to a gene: 4. The length of the CDR3 is 15 residues. The CDR3 region has the DNA TGTGCCATCAGTGAGCTAACTAGCGGGAGTAATGAGCAGTTCTTC. Amino acids: CAISELTSGSNEQFF.